Following are 2 T cell receptor beta chains from one sample sequenced in a study of T cells in Graves' hyperthyroidism and ophthalmopathy. Regions amplified from RNA transcripts were the TCR beta CDR3 regions. An initial round of RT-PCR targeting the TCR CDR3 relied on the HTBI primer set. Each CDR3 protein gets one entry after TCRdb re-called the multiplex PCR reads with MiXCR. Of roughly 40,000 distinct CDR3 sequences listed, under 60% are singletons. The sequencing input was blood. All receptors come from a man aged 40-50 years with Graves' ophthalmopathy.

This clonotype was seen ten or more times. The V and J genes are TRBV9 and TRBJ2-3; 8 bases map to TRBD2. Germline values: CDR1 SGDLS, CDR2 YYNGEE. Trimming removed 4 bases from V and 4 bases from J; junction bases left unmatched: 2. There are 13 residues in the CDR3. The CDR3 reads CASSSGGADTQYF. The CDR3 DNA sequence: TGTGCCAGCAGCTCCGGGGGGGCAGATACGCAGTATTTT.

As for this clonotype: One end of the junction fails to match germline, which may point to a read error. The chain recombines TRBV9 with TRBJ2-1, with D perhaps matching TRBD1 or TRBD2 (6 bases each). The CDR3 length is 15 residues. From germline, CDR1 is SGDLS and CDR2 YYNGEE. In DNA form, the CDR3 reads TGTGCCAGCAGCGTATATACGGGGGCGCCCAATAAGCAGTTCTTC. Translated: CASSVYTGAPNKQFF.